The next 20 T cell receptor beta chains were all read from a single sample in a study of OX40 agonist ivuxolimab in advanced cancers. This table comes from immunoSEQ multiplex PCR, and its TCRdb copy is limited to in-frame clones, with some not included. The repertoire holds 60,000 to 70,000 clones, 80% to 90% seen once, with about 2% in the top ten. Here the sequenced sample was CD4+ or CD8+ T cells sorted from blood, taken in a trial of the OX40 agonist ivuxolimab. All receptors derive from an adult with an advanced solid tumor such as melanoma, head and neck, liver or kidney cancer.

The rearrangement links TRBV28 to TRBJ2-5; a possible D gene is TRBD1 (6 bases). The CDR3 is made up of 16 amino acids. Trimming took off 4 bases at V and 2 bases at J, with 17 bases between the two ends. Germline V gene sequence: CDR1 MDHEN, CDR2 SYDVKM. CDR3 in amino acids: CASSSTQGVRQETQYF. CDR3 bases: TGTGCCAGCAGTTCGACACAGGGAGTACGTCAAGAGACCCAGTACTTC.

The chain joins TRBV5-4 to TRBJ2-1; possibly TRBD1 for D (6 bases). The CDR3 length is 15 residues. CDR1 and CDR2 (germline): SGHNT, YYREEE (reference sequence). Trimming left V 2 bases short and J 7 bases short, with 16 bases between. Written as DNA, the CDR3 is TGTGCCAGCAGCTTAGTTTCAGGGGTCGGGAATGAGCAGTTCTTC. Its translation: CASSLVSGVGNEQFF. The whole variable domain, remainder taken from reference TRBV5-4 and TRBJ2-1, is ETGVTQSPTHLIKTRGQQVTLRCSSQSGHNTVSWYQQALGQGPQFIFQYYREEENGRGNFPPRFSGLQFPNYSSELNVNALELDDSALYLCASSLVSGVGNEQFFGPGTRLTVL.

Comments on this clone: Other DNA sequences of this sample code for an identical CDR3. This chain links TRBV14 with TRBJ1-1; D remains unclear. Germline V CDR1 and CDR2: SGHDN, FVKESK. V shed 0 bases and J shed 3 bases, with 11 bases lying between them. The CDR3 sequence is 15 residues long. CDR3 bases: TGTGCCAGCAGCCAAGAGCCCCGTGGATACACTGAAGCTTTCTTT. Encoded protein: CASSQEPRGYTEAFF.

This clone was observed a few times. The chain recombines TRBV6-5 with TRBJ1-1; the D is unclear. V dropped 6 bases and J dropped 1 base, with 12 bases sitting between them. The CDR3 is made up of 14 amino acids. Looked up from germline, CDR1 is MNHEY and CDR2 is SVGAGI. The CDR3: CASRGSTGNTEAFF. CDR3 sequence (DNA): TGTGCCAGCAGGGGCTCGACGGGGAACACTGAAGCTTTCTTT.

The rearrangement uses TRBV28 and TRBJ2-7, with 7 bases that match TRBD1. The CDR3 consists of 16 residues. The J segment lost 2 bases and the V segment lost 6 bases, leaving 13 bases of the junction unmatched. Germline values: CDR1 MDHEN, CDR2 SYDVKM. Written as DNA, the CDR3 is TGTGCCAGCAGCCCCCCCCGGGACAGAAAGACCTACGAGCAGTACTTC. It specifies CASSPPRDRKTYEQYF.

This CDR3 reads CAISSGTERHEQYF. The CDR3 nucleotides are TGTGCCATCAGTTCCGGGACTGAGCGCCACGAGCAGTACTTC. This chain connects TRBV10-3 to TRBJ2-7; D might be TRBD2 (6 bases). CDR3 size: 14 residues. V lost 5 bases and J lost 5, with 16 bases in between. Germline CDR1 is ENHRY and CDR2 is SYGVKD.

This clone was counted between two and nine times. The J gene is TRBJ1-6, the V gene TRBV19; D might be TRBD1 (6 bases). V was trimmed by 9 bases and J by 7 bases, leaving 13 bases between them. Germline V gene lookup returns CDR1 LNHDA and CDR2 SQIVND (reference sequence). This CDR3 has 13 amino acids. CDR3 residues: CASDQGFNSPLHF. Here the CDR3 DNA reads TGTGCCAGCGATCAGGGGTTCAATTCACCCCTCCACTTT.

CDR3 residues: CASSWSRQNYGYTF. The CDR3 coding sequence is TGTGCCAGCAGTTGGTCCCGACAGAACTATGGCTACACCTTC. The rearrangement uses TRBV28 and TRBJ1-2; tentative D call: TRBD1 (5 bases). The CDR3 covers 14 residues. With 4 bases removed from V and 2 bases from J, the gap between germline ends came to 11 bases. CDR1 and CDR2 (germline): MDHEN, SYDVKM.

The chain employs TRBV10-3 and TRBJ2-5; a weak D match, TRBD2 (6 bases). The CDR3 spans 13 residues. Germline V gives CDR1 ENHRY, CDR2 SYGVKD. Trimming took 5 bases from V and 4 from J, leaving 11 bases between them. CDR3 nucleotide sequence: TGTGCCATCAGTACCGGGACTTTAGAGACCCAGTACTTC. Encoded protein: CAISTGTLETQYF.

V gene TRBV6-1 combines with J gene TRBJ1-5; 8 nucleotides align to TRBD1. The CDR3 totals 15 residues. The germline V gene encodes CDR1 MNHNS and CDR2 SASEGT. The junction had 4 bases not matched to a gene; V was cut back by 6 bases and J by 0 bases. This CDR3 reads CASSGQGLSNQPQHF. The CDR3 coding sequence is TGTGCCAGCAGCGGACAGGGTCTTAGCAATCAGCCCCAGCATTTT.

The chain is built from TRBV19 and TRBJ1-5, with D unresolved. With 3 bases removed from V and 0 bases from J, the gap between germline ends came to 12 bases. The CDR3 length is 16 residues. The germline V gene encodes CDR1 LNHDA and CDR2 SQIVND (reference sequence). The CDR3 here is CASSIKLGSSNQPQHF. Written as DNA, the CDR3 is TGTGCCAGTAGTATTAAATTGGGGAGTAGCAATCAGCCCCAGCATTTT.

The chain is built from TRBV7-3 and TRBJ2-2, with 9 bases lining up with TRBD1. CDR3 length: 18 residues. Germline trimming cut 3 bases from V and 3 bases from J; bases unmatched to any gene: 11. CDR1 SGHTA and CDR2 FQGTGA come from the germline V gene. The CDR3 region is CASSFRLATGGHTGELFF. Written as DNA, the CDR3 is TGTGCCAGCAGCTTTCGTTTGGCCACAGGGGGCCACACCGGGGAGCTGTTTTTT.

The CDR3 DNA is TGTGCCAGCAGTGAGACCTCGGGGGGCTACACCTTC. Encoded protein: CASSETSGGYTF. The V gene is TRBV6-4, the J gene TRBJ1-2; no clear D gene. This CDR3 region has 12 residues. CDR1 is MRHNA, CDR2 SNTAGT, per germline. Deletions cut 3 bases from V and 8 bases from J, with 10 bases between.

CDR3 nucleotides: TGTGCCAGCAGCTTAGGAAGAAGAGGCTATGGCTACACCTTC. The encoded protein is CASSLGRRGYGYTF. The chain carries TRBV7-2 and TRBJ1-2, with D hard to call. The CDR3 has 14 residues. V gave up 1 base and J gave up 4 bases, with 10 bases separating them. Germline CDR1 and CDR2: SGHTA and FQGNSA.

The chain is built from TRBV9 and TRBJ2-2; D is uncertain. The V end was cut by 0 bases, the J end by 5 bases, with 8 bases between. There are 14 residues in the CDR3. Germline V gene lookup returns CDR1 SGDLS and CDR2 YYNGEE. The CDR3 DNA reads as TGTGCCAGCAGCGTAGCTTACGAGACCGGGGAGCTGTTTTTT. This encodes CASSVAYETGELFF.

The chain combines TRBV16 with TRBJ1-6; D call uncertain. Germline CDR1 KGHSY, CDR2 FQNENV. V gave up 2 bases and J gave up 8 bases, with 13 bases separating them. The CDR3 covers 15 residues. CDR3 DNA: TGTGCCAGCAGCCAACAAGCCTCGTCCCATTCACCCCTCCACTTT. This sequence encodes CASSQQASSHSPLHF.

This clone was observed a handful of times. This chain uses TRBV5-6 with TRBJ1-5; perhaps TRBD1 as D (6 bases). Trimming left V 4 bases short and J 2 bases short, with 16 bases between. Germline CDR1 reads SGHDT; CDR2 reads YYEEEE. This CDR3 is 16 amino acids long. The CDR3 here is CASSPRGAYGNQPQHF. As DNA, the CDR3 is TGTGCCAGCAGCCCCCGGGGGGCGTACGGCAATCAGCCCCAGCATTTT.

J is TRBJ1-2 and V is TRBV5-4; a possible D gene is TRBD1 (5 bases). The length of the CDR3 is 14 residues. Germline V gene sequence: CDR1 SGHNT, CDR2 YYREEE (reference sequence). Trimming removed 2 bases at V and 5 bases at J, with 13 bases between. Here the CDR3 reads CASSLSTGQYGYTF. CDR3 sequence (DNA): TGTGCCAGCAGCTTATCCACAGGTCAATATGGCTACACCTTC.

The V call is TRBV28, the J call TRBJ2-5; D uncertain. The last part of the DNA fits TRBJ2-7 better; the J call may be wrong. Germline CDR1 MDHEN, CDR2 SYDVKM. The CDR3 contains 15 residues. CDR3 amino acids: CASSFPSGGAYEQYF. The DNA for the CDR3 is TGTGCCAGCAGTTTTCCGTCCGGCGGAGCCTACGAGCAGTACTTC.

The chain is built from TRBV18 and TRBJ2-7, with 9 bases aligning to TRBD1. CDR1 is KGHSH and CDR2 is LQKENI in the germline V gene. The CDR3 is 20 residues long. The V and J ends lost 0 bases and 2 bases, in that order; junction bases with no gene match: 17. CDR3 nucleotide sequence: TGTGCCAGCTCACCACCGGAGGGCCGGACAGGGGTCTCGAGTCCCTACGAGCAGTACTTC. Its translation is CASSPPEGRTGVSSPYEQYF.